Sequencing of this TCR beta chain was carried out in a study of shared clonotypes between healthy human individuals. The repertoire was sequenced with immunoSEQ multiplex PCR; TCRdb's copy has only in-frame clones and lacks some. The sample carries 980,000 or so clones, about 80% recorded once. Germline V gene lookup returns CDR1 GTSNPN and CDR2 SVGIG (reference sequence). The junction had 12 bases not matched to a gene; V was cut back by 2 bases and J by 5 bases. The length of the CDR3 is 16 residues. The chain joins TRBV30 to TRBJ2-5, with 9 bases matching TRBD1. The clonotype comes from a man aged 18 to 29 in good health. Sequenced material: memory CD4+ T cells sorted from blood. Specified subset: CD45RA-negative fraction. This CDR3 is CAWSPGPQGAGETQYF. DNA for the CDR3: TGTGCCTGGAGTCCTGGGCCACAGGGGGCAGGGGAGACCCAGTACTTC.